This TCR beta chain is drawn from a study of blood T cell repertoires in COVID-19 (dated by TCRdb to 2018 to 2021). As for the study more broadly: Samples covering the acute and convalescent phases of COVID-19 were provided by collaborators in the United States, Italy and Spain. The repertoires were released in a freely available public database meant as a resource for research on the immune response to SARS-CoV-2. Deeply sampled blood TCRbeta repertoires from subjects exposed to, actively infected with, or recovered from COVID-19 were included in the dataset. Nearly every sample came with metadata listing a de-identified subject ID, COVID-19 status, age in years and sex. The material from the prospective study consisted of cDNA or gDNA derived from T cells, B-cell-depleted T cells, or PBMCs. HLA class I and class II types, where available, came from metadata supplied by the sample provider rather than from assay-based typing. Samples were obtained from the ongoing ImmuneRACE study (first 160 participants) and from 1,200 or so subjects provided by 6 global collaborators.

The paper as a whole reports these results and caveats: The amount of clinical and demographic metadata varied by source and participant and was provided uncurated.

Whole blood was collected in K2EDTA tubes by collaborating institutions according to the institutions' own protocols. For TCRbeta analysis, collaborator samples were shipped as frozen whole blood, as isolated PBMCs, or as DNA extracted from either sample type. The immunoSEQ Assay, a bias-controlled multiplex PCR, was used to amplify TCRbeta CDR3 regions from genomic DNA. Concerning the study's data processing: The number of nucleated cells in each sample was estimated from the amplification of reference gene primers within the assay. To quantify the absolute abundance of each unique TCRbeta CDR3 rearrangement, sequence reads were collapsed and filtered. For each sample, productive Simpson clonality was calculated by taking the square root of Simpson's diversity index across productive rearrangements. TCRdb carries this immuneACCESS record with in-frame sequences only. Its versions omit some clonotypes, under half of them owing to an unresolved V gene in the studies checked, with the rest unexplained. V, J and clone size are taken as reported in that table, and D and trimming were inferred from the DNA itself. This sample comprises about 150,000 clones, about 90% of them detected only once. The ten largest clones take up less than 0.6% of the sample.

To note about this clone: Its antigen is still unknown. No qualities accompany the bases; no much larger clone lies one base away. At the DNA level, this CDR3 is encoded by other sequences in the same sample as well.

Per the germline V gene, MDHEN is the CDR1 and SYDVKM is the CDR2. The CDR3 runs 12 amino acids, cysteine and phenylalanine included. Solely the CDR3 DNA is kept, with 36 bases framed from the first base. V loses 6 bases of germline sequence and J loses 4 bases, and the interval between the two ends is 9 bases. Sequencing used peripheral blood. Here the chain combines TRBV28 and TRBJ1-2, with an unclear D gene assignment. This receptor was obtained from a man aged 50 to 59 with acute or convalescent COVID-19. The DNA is TGTGCCAGCAGCCTTACGGGCTATGGCTACACCTTC. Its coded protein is CASSLTGYGYTF.